The 5 T cell receptor beta chains given below trace back to one sample, sequenced in a study of early T cells in non-severe SARS-CoV-2 infection (dated by TCRdb to about 2021). Libraries were built with 5' RACE. The sequencer listed for this sample is NextSeq 500. TCRdb reworked the public reads: Q25 trimming with fastp, MiXCR clone assembly, productive beta chains retained. Each CDR3 protein gets just one entry, which takes the most common genes and DNA from the rows behind it. The sample table contains fewer than 60,000 distinct CDR3 sequences; only one count was recorded for 7% to 10% of them. The top ten hold 3.5% to 5% of the sample. The sequencing input was whole blood. These receptors originate from an adult who was a healthcare worker with PCR-confirmed SARS-CoV-2 infection or an uninfected control (not recorded which).

This clonotype was observed many times. The chain employs TRBV30 and TRBJ2-3; 8 bases match TRBD2. V was pared by 2 bases and J by 0 bases, with 4 bases of the junction left unmatched. This CDR3 contains 15 residues. From germline, CDR1 is GTSNPN and CDR2 SVGIG (reference sequence). As DNA, the CDR3 is TGTGCCTGGAGTTTACTAGCGGCTAGCACAGATACGCAGTATTTT. It yields the protein CAWSLLAASTDTQYF.

This clonotype has ten or more counts. The chain recombines TRBV20-1 with TRBJ2-7; D not certain. In germline, CDR1 is DFQATT, CDR2 SNEGSKA (reference sequence). The V and J ends lost 5 bases and 0 bases respectively, with 14 bases between them. CDR3 length: 14 amino acids. CDR3 region: CSAPPTFSSYEQYF. The CDR3 DNA reads TGCAGTGCTCCTCCGACCTTTAGCTCCTACGAGCAGTACTTC.

This clonotype was counted at least ten times. CDR3 coding DNA: TGTGCCAGCAGCTTAGGCGCGGGGGACTACGAGCAGTACTTC. Amino acids: CASSLGAGDYEQYF. The chain links TRBV11-2 to TRBJ2-7; TRBD2 matches 7 bases. Germline CDR1 is SGHAT and CDR2 is FQNNGV. V shed 1 base and J 3 bases; nucleotides not matched to a gene: 3. The CDR3 sequence is 14 residues long.

By sample share, this clonotype is medium-sized (0.01 to 0.1%). V usage is TRBV10-1 and J usage is TRBJ1-4; D is undetermined. V shed 3 bases and J shed 5 bases, with 10 bases lying between them. Germline CDR1 reads WNHNN; CDR2 reads SYGVQD (reference sequence). The CDR3 covers 14 residues. The CDR3 sequence is CASSDGSTNEKLFF. CDR3 coding DNA: TGCGCCAGCAGTGATGGCTCTACGAATGAAAAACTGTTTTTT.

This clonotype has at least ten counts. V and J are TRBV9 and TRBJ2-3; D is unresolved. The CDR3 covers 13 residues. The V gene's germline CDR1 is SGDLS and CDR2 YYNGEE. V was cut by 0 bases and J by 2 bases, with 4 bases left in between. CDR3 sequence (DNA): TGTGCCAGCAGCGTAGTAGCCACAGATACGCAGTATTTT. Residues: CASSVVATDTQYF.